This T cell receptor beta chain was profiled in a study of T cell repertoires in aging, cancer and after chemotherapy. Study-wide background: Clear clonal overlap appeared across healthy donor samples taken over several months to years.

Peripheral blood genomic DNA, not sorted cells or RNA, was the template. A mixed TRB-A/B primer pool amplified rearranged TRB by multiplex touch-down PCR. One entry per CDR3 protein results from TCRdb running MiXCR on the multiplex PCR reads. The sample contains some 7,900 distinct CDR3 sequences, 25% to 40% of which appear only once. Germline CDR1 LNHNV, CDR2 YYDKDF (reference sequence). The CDR3 spans 14 residues. The germline V and J ends were trimmed by 0 bases and 4 bases, with 9 bases remaining between them. V is TRBV15 and J is TRBJ1-2; D not resolved. The sample comprised blood. This TCR derives from a human donor in good health. The DNA of the CDR3 is TGTGCCACCAGCAGAGATTCGACCGTCTATGGCTACACCTTC. Protein: CATSRDSTVYGYTF.